Detailed here is one T cell receptor beta chain. These data belong to a study of blood T cell repertoires in COVID-19. Study background: Researchers got acute and convalescent COVID-19 samples from the United States, Italy and Spain. The cDNA or gDNA used as material had been derived from T cells, B-cell-depleted T cells, or PBMCs.

The germline V gene encodes CDR1 SGHNT and CDR2 YYREEE (reference sequence). This CDR3 contains 15 residues. Trimming left V 0 bases short and J 1 base short, with 10 bases between. As processed by the authors: How many nucleated cells were present was estimated from reference gene primer amplification. Here immunoSEQ multiplex PCR was the method, and the copy in TCRdb shows in-frame clones only, minus some. V, J and clone size are taken as reported in that table, and D and trimming were inferred from the DNA itself. Of fewer than 300,000 clones listed, around 89% were seen once; the top ten hold approximately 4.3%.

V and J are TRBV5-4 and TRBJ1-1; D is unclear. Sequencing was performed on peripheral blood. The TCR originated in a man in his 60s who had recovered from COVID-19. The CDR3 coding sequence is TGTGCCAGCAGCTTGGAGGTGGGCAAGAACACTGAAGCTTTCTTT. This codes for CASSLEVGKNTEAFF.